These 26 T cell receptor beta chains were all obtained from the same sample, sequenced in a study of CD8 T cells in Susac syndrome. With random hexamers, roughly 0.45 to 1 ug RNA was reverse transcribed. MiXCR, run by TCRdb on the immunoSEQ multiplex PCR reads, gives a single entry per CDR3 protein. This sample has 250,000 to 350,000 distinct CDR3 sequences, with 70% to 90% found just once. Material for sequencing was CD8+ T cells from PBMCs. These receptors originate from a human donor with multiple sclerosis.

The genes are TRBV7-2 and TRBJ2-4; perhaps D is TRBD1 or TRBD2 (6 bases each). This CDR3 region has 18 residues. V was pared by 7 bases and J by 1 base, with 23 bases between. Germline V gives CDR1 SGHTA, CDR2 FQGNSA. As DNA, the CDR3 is TGTGCCAGCATGTGGGGCAGGGGAGGTGTGGTTGCCAAAAACATTCAGTACTTC. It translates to CASMWGRGGVVAKNIQYF.

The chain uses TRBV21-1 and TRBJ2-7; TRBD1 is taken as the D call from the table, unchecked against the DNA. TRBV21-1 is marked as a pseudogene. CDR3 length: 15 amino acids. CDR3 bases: TGTGCCAGCAGCACGCTGTGGTACAGGGGCTACGAGCAGTACTTC. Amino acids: CASSTLWYRGYEQYF.

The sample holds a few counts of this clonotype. The CDR3 reads CASSSDTTYEQYF. CDR3 nucleotides: TGTGCCAGCTCATCAGATACTACCTACGAGCAGTACTTC. The rearrangement joins TRBV18 to TRBJ2-7, with no clear D. V shed 5 bases and J shed 2 bases, with 10 bases lying between them. The CDR3 runs to 13 residues. Germline CDR1 reads KGHSH; CDR2 reads LQKENI.

CDR3 loop: CSARGPLGVNYSNQPQHF. Here the CDR3 DNA reads TGCAGTGCTAGAGGTCCCTTGGGGGTCAACTATAGCAATCAGCCCCAGCATTTT. The chain couples TRBV20-1 to TRBJ1-5, with D possibly matching TRBD1 (5 bases). Germline CDR1 is DFQATT and CDR2 is SNEGSKA (reference sequence). The CDR3 runs to 18 residues. V gave up 1 base and J gave up 0 bases, with 19 bases separating them.

The CDR3 DNA sequence: TGTGCCATCAGATTGAATAGCGAGCAGTACTTC. Protein product: CAIRLNSEQYF. The chain is built from TRBV10-3 and TRBJ2-7; no firm D call. The germline CDR1 and CDR2 sequences are ENHRY and SYGVKD. The CDR3 has 11 amino acids. Trimming stripped 6 bases from V and 6 bases from J, with 9 bases between.

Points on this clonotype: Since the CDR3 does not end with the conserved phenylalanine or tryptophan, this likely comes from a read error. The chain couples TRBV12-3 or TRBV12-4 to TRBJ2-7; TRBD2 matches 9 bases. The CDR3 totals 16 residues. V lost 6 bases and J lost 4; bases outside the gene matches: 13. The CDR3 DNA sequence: TGTGCCAGCAGAGGCCTCCCGGCGGGAGGGGAATACGAGCAGTACCTC. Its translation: CASRGLPAGGEYEQYL.

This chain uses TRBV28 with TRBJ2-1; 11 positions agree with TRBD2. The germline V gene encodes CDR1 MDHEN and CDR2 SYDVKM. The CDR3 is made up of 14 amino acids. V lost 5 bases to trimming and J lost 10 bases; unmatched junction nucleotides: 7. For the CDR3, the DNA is TGTGCCAGCAGTCTCGGGACTAGCGGATTCGAGCAGTTCTTC. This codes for CASSLGTSGFEQFF. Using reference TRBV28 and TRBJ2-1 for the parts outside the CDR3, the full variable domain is DVKVTQSSRYLVKRTGEKVFLECVQDMDHENMFWYRQDPGLGLRLIYFSYDVKMKEKGDIPEGYSVSREKKERFSLILESASTNQTSMYLCASSLGTSGFEQFFGPGTRLTVL.

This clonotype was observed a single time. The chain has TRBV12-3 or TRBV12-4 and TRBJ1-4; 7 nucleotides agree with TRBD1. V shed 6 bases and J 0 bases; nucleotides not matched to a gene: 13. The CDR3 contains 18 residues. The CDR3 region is CASSHSRDRPATNEKLFF. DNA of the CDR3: TGTGCCAGCAGCCACAGCCGGGACAGACCCGCAACTAATGAAAAACTGTTTTTT.

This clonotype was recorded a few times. The CDR3 loop reads CASSDASVSSDTQYF. Written as DNA, the CDR3 is TGTGCCAGCAGTGACGCGAGCGTGAGCTCAGATACGCAGTATTTT. The genes are TRBV6-1 and TRBJ2-3; D unresolved. The CDR3 runs to 15 residues. CDR1 is MNHNS, CDR2 SASEGT, per germline. Trimming took 3 bases from V and 4 from J, leaving 14 bases between them.

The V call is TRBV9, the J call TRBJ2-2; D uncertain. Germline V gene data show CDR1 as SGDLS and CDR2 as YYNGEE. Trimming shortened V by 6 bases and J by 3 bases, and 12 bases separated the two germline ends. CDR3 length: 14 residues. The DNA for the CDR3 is TGTGCCAGCACCAGCAGCAAATACACCGGGGAGCTGTTTTTT. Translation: CASTSSKYTGELFF.

CDR3 residues: CASGSGISSTDTQYF. CDR3 coding DNA: TGTGCTAGTGGTTCAGGGATATCTAGCACAGATACGCAGTATTTT. V is TRBV12-5 and J is TRBJ2-3, with TRBD1 as a possible D gene (5 bases). Trimming shortened V by 4 bases and J by 0 bases, and 11 bases separated the two germline ends. Germline CDR1 is LGHNT and CDR2 is FRNRAP. The length of the CDR3 is 15 residues.

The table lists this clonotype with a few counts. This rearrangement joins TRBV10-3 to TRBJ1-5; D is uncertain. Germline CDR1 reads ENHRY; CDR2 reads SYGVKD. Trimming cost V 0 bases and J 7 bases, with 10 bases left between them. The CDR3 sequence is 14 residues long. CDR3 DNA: TGTGCCATCAGTGAGTCTAGTGTCCAACAGCCCCAGCATTTT. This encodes CAISESSVQQPQHF.

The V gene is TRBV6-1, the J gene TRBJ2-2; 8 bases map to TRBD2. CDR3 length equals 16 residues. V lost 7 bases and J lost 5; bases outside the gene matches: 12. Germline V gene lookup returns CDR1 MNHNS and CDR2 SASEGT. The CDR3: CASTAAGAEGTGELFF. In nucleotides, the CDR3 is TGTGCCAGCACCGCAGCGGGAGCCGAGGGTACCGGGGAGCTGTTTTTT.

The CDR3 DNA is TGCGCCAGCAGCCAAACGGTCCTGAACACTGAAGCTTTCTTT. Translated: CASSQTVLNTEAFF. The chain employs TRBV4-1 and TRBJ1-1; no reliable D call. The CDR3 runs to 14 residues. Germline V gene sequence: CDR1 MGHRA, CDR2 YSYEKL. V lost 2 bases to trimming and J lost 0 bases, with 7 bases between them.

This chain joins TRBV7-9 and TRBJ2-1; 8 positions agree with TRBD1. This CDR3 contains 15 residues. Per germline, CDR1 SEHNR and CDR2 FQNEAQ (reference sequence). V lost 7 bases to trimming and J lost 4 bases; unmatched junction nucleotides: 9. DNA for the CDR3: TGTGCCAGCATCGATGACAGGGGTCCTTACAATGAGCAGTTCTTC. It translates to CASIDDRGPYNEQFF.

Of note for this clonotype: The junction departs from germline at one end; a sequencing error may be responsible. CDR3 sequence (DNA): TGTGCCAGCAGTGGGACTAGCGGGAGGGCCCAGGAGACCCGGTACTTC. Encoded protein: CASSGTSGRAQETRYF. This chain connects TRBV27 to TRBJ2-5, with TRBD2 identical over 16 bases. This CDR3 region has 16 residues. The V gene's germline CDR1 is MNHEY and CDR2 SMNVEV (reference sequence).

The CDR3 DNA is TGTGCCACCAGCAGAGACCAGGACGGAACTCTGGTAATGAGCACCTTCTTC. Amino acid sequence: CATSRDQDGTLVMSTFF. This rearrangement joins TRBV15 to TRBJ2-1; D is uncertain. The CDR3 length is 17 residues. CDR1 is LNHNV, CDR2 YYDKDF, per germline (reference sequence). Trimming shortened V by 0 bases and J by 16 bases, and 28 bases separated the two germline ends.

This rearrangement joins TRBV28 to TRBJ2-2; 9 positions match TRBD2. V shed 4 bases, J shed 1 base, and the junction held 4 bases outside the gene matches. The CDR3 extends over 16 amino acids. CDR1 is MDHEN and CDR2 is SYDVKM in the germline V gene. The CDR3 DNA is TGTGCCAGCAGTTGGGCGGGAGGGAGGAACACCGGGGAGCTGTTTTTT. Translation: CASSWAGGRNTGELFF.

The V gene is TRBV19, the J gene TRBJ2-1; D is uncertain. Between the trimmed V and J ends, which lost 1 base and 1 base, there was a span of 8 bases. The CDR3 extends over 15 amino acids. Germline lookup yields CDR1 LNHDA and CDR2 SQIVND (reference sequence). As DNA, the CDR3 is TGTGCCAGTAGTATAGTGGGTACGTCCTACAATGAGCAGTTCTTC. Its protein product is CASSIVGTSYNEQFF.

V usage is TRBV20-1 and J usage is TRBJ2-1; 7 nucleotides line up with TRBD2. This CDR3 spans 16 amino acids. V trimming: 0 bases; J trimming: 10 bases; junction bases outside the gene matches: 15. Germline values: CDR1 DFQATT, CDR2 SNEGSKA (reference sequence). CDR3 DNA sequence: TGCAGTGCTAGAGATCCCACGGGAGGCTACTTTGGAGAGCAGTTCTTC. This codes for CSARDPTGGYFGEQFF.

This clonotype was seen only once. The CDR3, as DNA: TGCGCCAGCAGCCAAGACCTAGAAGTTGAGCAGTTCTTC. Translating gives CASSQDLEVEQFF. V is TRBV4-1 and J is TRBJ2-1; D is unresolved. Germline loops: CDR1 MGHRA, CDR2 YSYEKL. The V and J ends lost 0 bases and 9 bases respectively, with 9 bases between them. This CDR3 has 13 residues.

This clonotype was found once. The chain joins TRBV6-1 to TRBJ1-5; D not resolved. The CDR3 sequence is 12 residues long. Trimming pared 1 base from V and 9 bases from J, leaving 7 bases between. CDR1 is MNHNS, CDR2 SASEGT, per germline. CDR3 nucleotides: TGTGCCAGCAGTGAAGACTTCTGGCCCCAGCATTTT. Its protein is CASSEDFWPQHF.

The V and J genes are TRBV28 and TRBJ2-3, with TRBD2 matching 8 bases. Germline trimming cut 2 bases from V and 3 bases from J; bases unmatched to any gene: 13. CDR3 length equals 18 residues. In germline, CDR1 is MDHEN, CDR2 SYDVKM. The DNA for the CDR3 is TGTGCCAGCAGTTTAGTCTACGGAGCGGGAGAAGGTACAGATACGCAGTATTTT. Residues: CASSLVYGAGEGTDTQYF.

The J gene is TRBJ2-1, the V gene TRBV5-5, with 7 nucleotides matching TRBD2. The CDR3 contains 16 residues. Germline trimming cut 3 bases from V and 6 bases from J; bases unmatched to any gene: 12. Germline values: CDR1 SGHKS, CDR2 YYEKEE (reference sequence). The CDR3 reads CASSSLAAGAGNEQFF. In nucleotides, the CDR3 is TGTGCCAGCAGCTCCTTGGCGGCGGGAGCAGGCAATGAGCAGTTCTTC.

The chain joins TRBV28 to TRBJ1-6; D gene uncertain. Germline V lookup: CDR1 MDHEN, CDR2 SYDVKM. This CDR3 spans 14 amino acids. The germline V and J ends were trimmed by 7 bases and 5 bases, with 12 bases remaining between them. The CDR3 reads CASTPGVNNSPLHF. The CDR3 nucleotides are TGTGCCAGCACTCCAGGAGTGAATAATTCACCCCTCCACTTT.

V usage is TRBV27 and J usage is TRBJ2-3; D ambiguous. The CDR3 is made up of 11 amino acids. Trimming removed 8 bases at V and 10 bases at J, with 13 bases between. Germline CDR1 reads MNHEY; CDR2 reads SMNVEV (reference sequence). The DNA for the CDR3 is TGTGCCAGCGGGTTGATCGCTCCGCAGTATTTT. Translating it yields CASGLIAPQYF.